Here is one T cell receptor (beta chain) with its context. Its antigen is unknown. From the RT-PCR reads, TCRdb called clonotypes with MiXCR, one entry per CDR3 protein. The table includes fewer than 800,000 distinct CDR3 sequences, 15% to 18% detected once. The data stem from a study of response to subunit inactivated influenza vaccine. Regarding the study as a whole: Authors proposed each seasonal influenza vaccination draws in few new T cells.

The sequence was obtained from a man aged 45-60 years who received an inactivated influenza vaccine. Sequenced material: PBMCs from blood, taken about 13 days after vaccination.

CDR3 sequence (DNA): TGTGCCACACAACCCTCGGGGGAGTACGAGCAGTACTTC. As protein: CATQPSGEYEQYF. This chain connects TRBV2 to TRBJ2-7, with a possible D match to TRBD2 (6 bases). Germline values: CDR1 SNHLY, CDR2 FYNNEI. The CDR3 loop spans 13 amino acids. The V and J ends lost 10 bases and 4 bases respectively, with 17 bases between them.